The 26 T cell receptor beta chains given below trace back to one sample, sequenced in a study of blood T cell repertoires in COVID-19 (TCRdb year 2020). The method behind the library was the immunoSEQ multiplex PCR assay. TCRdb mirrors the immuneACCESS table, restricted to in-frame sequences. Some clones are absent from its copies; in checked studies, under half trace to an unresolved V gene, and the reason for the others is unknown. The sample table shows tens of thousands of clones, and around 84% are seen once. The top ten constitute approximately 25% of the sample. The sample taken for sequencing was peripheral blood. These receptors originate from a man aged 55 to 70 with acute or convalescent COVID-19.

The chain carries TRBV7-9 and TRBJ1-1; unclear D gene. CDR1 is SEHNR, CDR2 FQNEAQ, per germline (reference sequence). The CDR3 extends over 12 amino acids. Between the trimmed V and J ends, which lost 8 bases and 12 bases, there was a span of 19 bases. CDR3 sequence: CASSGPYGWTFF. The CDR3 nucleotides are TGTGCCAGCTCGGGTCCCTATGGTTGGACTTTCTTT.

DNA for the CDR3: TGTGCCAGCAGGGGGGGGCCAACAACTAATGAAAAACTGTTTTTT. Its translation: CASRGGPTTNEKLFF. This chain connects TRBV2 to TRBJ1-4; TRBD1 is a possible D gene (6 bases). V was trimmed by 6 bases and J by 0 bases, leaving 11 bases between them. The CDR3 runs 15 residues. The germline gives CDR1 SNHLY, CDR2 FYNNEI.

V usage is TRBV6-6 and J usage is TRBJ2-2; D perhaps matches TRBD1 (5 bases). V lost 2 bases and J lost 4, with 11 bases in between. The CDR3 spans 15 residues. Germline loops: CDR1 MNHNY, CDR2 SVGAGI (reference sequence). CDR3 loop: CASSYGAASTGELFF. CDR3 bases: TGTGCCAGCAGTTACGGGGCAGCAAGCACCGGGGAGCTGTTTTTT.

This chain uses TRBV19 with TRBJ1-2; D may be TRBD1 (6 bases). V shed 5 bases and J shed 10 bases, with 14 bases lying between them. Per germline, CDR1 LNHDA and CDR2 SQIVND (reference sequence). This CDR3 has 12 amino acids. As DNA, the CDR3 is TGTGCCAGTAGTCCTAGGACAGAATTCTACACCTTC. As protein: CASSPRTEFYTF. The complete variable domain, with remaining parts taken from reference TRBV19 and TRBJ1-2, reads DGGITQSPKYLFRKEGQNVTLSCEQNLNHDAMYWYRQDPGQGLRLIYYSQIVNDFQKGDIAEGYSVSREKKESFPLTVTSAQKNPTAFYLCASSPRTEFYTFGSGTRLTVV.

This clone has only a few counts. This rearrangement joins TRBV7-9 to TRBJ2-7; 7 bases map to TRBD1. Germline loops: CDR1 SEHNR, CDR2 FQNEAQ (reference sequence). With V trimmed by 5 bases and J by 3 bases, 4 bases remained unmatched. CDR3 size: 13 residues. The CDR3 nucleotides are TGTGCCAGCAGCGACACAGGGGTCTACGAGCAGTACTTC. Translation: CASSDTGVYEQYF.

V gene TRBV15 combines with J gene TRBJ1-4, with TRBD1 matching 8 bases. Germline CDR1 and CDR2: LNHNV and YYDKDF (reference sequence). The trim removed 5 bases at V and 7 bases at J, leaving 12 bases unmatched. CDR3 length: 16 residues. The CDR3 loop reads CATSSWADRGFEKLFF. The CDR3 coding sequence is TGTGCCACCAGCTCTTGGGCTGACAGGGGTTTTGAAAAACTGTTTTTT.

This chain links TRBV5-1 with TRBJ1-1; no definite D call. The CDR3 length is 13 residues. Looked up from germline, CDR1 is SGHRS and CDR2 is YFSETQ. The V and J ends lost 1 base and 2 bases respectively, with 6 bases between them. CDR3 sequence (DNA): TGCGCCAGCAGCTTGACAGTTAACACTGAAGCTTTCTTT. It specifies CASSLTVNTEAFF.

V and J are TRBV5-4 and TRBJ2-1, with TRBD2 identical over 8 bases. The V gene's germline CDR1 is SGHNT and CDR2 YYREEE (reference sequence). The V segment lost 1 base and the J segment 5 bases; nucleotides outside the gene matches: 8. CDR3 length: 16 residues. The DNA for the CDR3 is TGTGCCAGCAGCTTGACGGGGGGGAAATCCGACAATGAGCAGTTCTTC. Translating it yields CASSLTGGKSDNEQFF. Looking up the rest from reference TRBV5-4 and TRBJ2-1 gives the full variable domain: ETGVTQSPTHLIKTRGQQVTLRCSSQSGHNTVSWYQQALGQGPQFIFQYYREEENGRGNFPPRFSGLQFPNYSSELNVNALELDDSALYLCASSLTGGKSDNEQFFGPGTRLTVL.

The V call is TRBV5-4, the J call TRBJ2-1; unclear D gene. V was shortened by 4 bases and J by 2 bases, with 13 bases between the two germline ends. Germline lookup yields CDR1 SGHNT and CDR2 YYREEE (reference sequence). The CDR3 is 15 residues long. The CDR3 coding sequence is TGTGCCAGCAGCCCCCATAGCATCGCCTACAATGAGCAGTTCTTC. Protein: CASSPHSIAYNEQFF.

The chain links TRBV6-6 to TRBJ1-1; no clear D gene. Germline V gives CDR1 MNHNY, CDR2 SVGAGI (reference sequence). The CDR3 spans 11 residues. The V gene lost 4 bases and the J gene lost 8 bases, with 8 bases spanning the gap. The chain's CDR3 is CASSFGGEAFF. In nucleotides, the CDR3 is TGTGCCAGCAGTTTCGGAGGCGAAGCTTTCTTT.

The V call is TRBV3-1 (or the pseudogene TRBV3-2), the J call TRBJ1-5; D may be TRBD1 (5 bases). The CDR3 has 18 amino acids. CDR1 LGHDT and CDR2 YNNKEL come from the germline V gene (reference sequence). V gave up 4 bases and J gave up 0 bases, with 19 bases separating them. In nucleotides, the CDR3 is TGTGCCAGCAGCCCCATCCCCGCCCCACAGGTTAGCAATCAGCCCCAGCATTTT. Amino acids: CASSPIPAPQVSNQPQHF.

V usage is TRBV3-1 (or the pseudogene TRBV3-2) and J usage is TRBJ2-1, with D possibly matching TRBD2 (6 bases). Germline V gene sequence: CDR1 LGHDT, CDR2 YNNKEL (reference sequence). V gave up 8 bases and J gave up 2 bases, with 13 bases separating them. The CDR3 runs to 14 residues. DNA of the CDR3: TGTGCCAGCGGTGGGGGGACGGCCTACAATGAGCAGTTCTTC. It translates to CASGGGTAYNEQFF.

Here the CDR3 DNA reads TGTGCCAGCAGCGTACAGGGAAACTCCTACGAGCAGTACTTC. Translating it yields CASSVQGNSYEQYF. The chain couples TRBV7-2 to TRBJ2-7; a weak D match, TRBD1 (6 bases). The CDR3 length is 14 residues. CDR1 and CDR2 (germline): SGHTA, FQGNSA. Trimming stripped 5 bases from V and 0 bases from J, with 11 bases between. The full variable domain, rest sourced from reference TRBV7-2 and TRBJ2-7, is GAGVSQSPSNKVTEKGKDVELRCDPISGHTALYWYRQSLGQGLEFLIYFQGNSAPDKSGLPSDRFSAERTGGSVSTLTIQRTQQEDSAVYLCASSVQGNSYEQYFGPGTRLTVT.

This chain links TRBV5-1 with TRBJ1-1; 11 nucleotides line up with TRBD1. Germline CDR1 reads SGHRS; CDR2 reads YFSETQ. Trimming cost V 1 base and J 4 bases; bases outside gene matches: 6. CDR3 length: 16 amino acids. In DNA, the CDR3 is TGCGCCAGCAGCTTGACGGCCGGGACAGGGGGCACTGAAGCTTTCTTT. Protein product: CASSLTAGTGGTEAFF. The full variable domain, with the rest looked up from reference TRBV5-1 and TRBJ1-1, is KAGVTQTPRYLIKTRGQQVTLSCSPISGHRSVSWYQQTPGQGLQFLFEYFSETQRNKGNFPGRFSGRQFSNSRSEMNVSTLELGDSALYLCASSLTAGTGGTEAFFGQGTRLTVV.

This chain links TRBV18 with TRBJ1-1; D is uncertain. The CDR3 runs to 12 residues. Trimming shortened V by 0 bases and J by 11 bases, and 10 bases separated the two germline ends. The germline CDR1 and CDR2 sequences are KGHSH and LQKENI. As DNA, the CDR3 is TGTGCCAGCTCACCACCGGGTGGGCAGGCTTTCTTT. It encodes CASSPPGGQAFF.

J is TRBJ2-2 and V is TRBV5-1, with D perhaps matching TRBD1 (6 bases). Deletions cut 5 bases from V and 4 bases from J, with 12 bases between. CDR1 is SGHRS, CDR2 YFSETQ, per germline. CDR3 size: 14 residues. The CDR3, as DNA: TGCGCCAGCAGGCTTGAAGGGGGCACCGGGGAGCTGTTTTTT. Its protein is CASRLEGGTGELFF.

The CDR3 nucleotides read TGTGCCAGCAGCTTAGGTCCAGCGGGGGGTGGACAAGAGACCCAGTACTTC. Residues: CASSLGPAGGGQETQYF. The chain links TRBV7-6 to TRBJ2-5; TRBD2 agrees at 9 bases. After removal of 1 base from V and 2 bases from J, the junction contained 8 bases not matched to a gene. Germline V gene data show CDR1 as SGHVS and CDR2 as FNYEAQ. The CDR3 totals 17 residues.

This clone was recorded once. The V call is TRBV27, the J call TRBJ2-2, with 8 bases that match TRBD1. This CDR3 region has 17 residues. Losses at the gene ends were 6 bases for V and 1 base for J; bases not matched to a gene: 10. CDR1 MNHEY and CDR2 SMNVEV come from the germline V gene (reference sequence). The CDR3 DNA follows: TGTGCCAGCAGCCGGACAGGGTCATCTCTGAACACCGGGGAGCTGTTTTTT. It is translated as CASSRTGSSLNTGELFF.

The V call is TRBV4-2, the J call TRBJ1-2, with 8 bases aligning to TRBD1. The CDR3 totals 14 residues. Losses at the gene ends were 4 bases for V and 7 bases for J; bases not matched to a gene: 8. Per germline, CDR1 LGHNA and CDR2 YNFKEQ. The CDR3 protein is CASSPRTGRGGYTF. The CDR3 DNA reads TGTGCCAGCAGCCCTCGGACAGGGCGGGGTGGCTACACCTTC.

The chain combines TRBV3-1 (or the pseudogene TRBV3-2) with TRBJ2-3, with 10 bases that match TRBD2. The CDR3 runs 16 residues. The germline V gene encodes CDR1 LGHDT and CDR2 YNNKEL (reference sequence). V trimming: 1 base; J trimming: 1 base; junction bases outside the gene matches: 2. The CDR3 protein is CASSQGGTSGTDTQYF. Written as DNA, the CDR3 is TGTGCCAGCAGCCAAGGCGGGACTAGCGGCACAGATACGCAGTATTTT.

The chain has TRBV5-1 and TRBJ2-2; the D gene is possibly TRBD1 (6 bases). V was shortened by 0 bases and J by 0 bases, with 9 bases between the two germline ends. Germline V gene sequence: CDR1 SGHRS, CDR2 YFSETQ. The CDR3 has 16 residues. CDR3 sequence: CASSLGRQANTGELFF. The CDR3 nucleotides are TGCGCCAGCAGCTTGGGGAGACAGGCGAACACCGGGGAGCTGTTTTTT.

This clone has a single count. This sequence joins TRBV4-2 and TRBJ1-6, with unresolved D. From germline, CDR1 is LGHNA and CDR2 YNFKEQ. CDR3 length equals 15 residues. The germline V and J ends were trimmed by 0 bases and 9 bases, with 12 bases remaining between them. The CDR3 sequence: CASSQEEASTSPLHF. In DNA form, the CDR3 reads TGTGCCAGCAGCCAAGAGGAGGCTTCGACTTCACCCCTCCACTTT.

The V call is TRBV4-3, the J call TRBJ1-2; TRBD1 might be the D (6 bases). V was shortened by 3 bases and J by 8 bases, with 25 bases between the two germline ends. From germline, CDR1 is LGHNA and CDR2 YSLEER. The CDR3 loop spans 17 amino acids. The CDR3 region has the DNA TGCGCCAGCAGCCACCGGGACACAGGAAGTCGGCTATTAGGCTACACCTTC. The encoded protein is CASSHRDTGSRLLGYTF.

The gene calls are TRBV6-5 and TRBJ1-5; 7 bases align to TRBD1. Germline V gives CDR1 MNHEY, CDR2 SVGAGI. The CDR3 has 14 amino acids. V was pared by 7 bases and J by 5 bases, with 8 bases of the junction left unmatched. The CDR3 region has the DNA TGTGCCAGCATTCGAGGGCAGGGGGATCAGCCCCAGCATTTT. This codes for CASIRGQGDQPQHF.

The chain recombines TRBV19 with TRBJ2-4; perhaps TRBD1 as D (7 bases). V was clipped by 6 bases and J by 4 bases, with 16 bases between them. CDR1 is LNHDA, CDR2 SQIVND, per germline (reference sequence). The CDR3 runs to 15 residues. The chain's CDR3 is CASRLTGTGKNIQYF. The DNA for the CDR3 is TGTGCCAGTAGGCTGACAGGGACTGGAAAAAACATTCAGTACTTC.

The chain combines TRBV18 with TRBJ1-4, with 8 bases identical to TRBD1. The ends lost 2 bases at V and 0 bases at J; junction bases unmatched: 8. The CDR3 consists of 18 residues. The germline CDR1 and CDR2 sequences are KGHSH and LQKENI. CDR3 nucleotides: TGTGCCAGCTCACCAAGGACAGGGAACGCTGCAACTAATGAAAAACTGTTTTTT. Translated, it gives CASSPRTGNAATNEKLFF.